The rows below give T cell receptor beta chains drawn from one sample of a study of blood T cell repertoires in COVID-19. Assay: immunoSEQ multiplex PCR; the TCRdb copy retains only in-frame clones and omits some. The table shows approximately 44,000 clones, with 83% occurring only once. The sample taken for sequencing was peripheral blood. The receptors shown here come from a human donor in a cohort sampled during active COVID-19. Each CDR3 is given with its conserved first and last residue. Fields, in order: clone size, V gene, CDR3 protein. Rows may omit the clone size; those that give it use once, few, many or a size class.

clone_size: -
v_call: TRBV21-1
cdr3_aa: CASSQPGFSSGNTIYF

clone_size: few
v_call: TRBV14
cdr3_aa: CASSPSRRLAGELFF

clone_size: -
v_call: TRBV11-3
cdr3_aa: CASSLAPGQNEQFF

clone_size: -
v_call: TRBV7-4
cdr3_aa: CASSARFGQGSADTQYF

clone_size: -
v_call: TRBV2
cdr3_aa: CASSARDSPSYNEQFF

clone_size: -
v_call: TRBV6-6
cdr3_aa: CASRPGQTYEQYF

clone_size: -
v_call: TRBV5-1
cdr3_aa: CASSFNPSRGSNEQYF

clone_size: -
v_call: TRBV18
cdr3_aa: CASSQGQQEGYTF

clone_size: -
v_call: TRBV5-4
cdr3_aa: CASRTSGGGNEQYF

clone_size: once
v_call: TRBV7-9
cdr3_aa: CASSLPASYEQYF

clone_size: once
v_call: TRBV11-2
cdr3_aa: CASSPRGYEQYF

clone_size: -
v_call: TRBV4-1
cdr3_aa: CASSQVSPAGTFNYGYTF

clone_size: -
v_call: TRBV5-1
cdr3_aa: CASSLERQSTDTQYF

clone_size: -
v_call: TRBV6-5
cdr3_aa: CASWRVGSYGYTF

clone_size: -
v_call: TRBV11-2
cdr3_aa: CASSLGGQFGGNTIYF

clone_size: -
v_call: TRBV4-2
cdr3_aa: CASSLFRDNSYEQYF

clone_size: -
v_call: TRBV6-5
cdr3_aa: CAGAGTGEYEQYF

clone_size: -
v_call: TRBV5-1
cdr3_aa: CASSLGNGDTEAFF